A single sample is the source of the 31 T cell receptor beta chains below, sequenced in a study of vaccination and CD4 T cells after COVID-19. The antigens these receptors bind are not known. The treatment: roughly ten-day PBMC culture with coronavirus spike peptide pools or control peptides (ViraFEST assay). With the Oncomine TCR Beta short-read assay, DNA from cultured CD4+ T cells was sequenced. TCRdb reanalysed the PCR reads using MiXCR and keeps one entry per CDR3 protein. This sample has 9,500 to 15,000 distinct CDR3 sequences, with 60% found just once. The sample comprised CD4+ T cells from blood, cultured in vitro. Source of these receptors: a human donor who had recovered from COVID-19.

This chain uses TRBV9 with TRBJ1-1; 7 bases fit TRBD1. Germline V gives CDR1 SGDLS, CDR2 YYNGEE. V was pared by 4 bases and J by 4 bases, with 19 bases of the junction left unmatched. The CDR3 is 18 amino acids. CDR3 coding DNA: TGTGCCAGCAGCTACGGTATAACACAGGGGCAAGAGGGCACTGAAGCTTTCTTT. This gives the protein CASSYGITQGQEGTEAFF.

V and J are TRBV4-1 and TRBJ1-4; 7 positions match TRBD1. Trimming cost V 3 bases and J 7 bases; bases outside gene matches: 11. The CDR3 extends over 16 amino acids. Per germline, CDR1 MGHRA and CDR2 YSYEKL. The CDR3 is CASSQTQGPGGEKLFF. The CDR3 DNA sequence: TGCGCCAGCAGCCAGACCCAGGGCCCAGGGGGTGAAAAACTGTTTTTT.

The J gene is TRBJ2-4, the V gene TRBV15; 7 bases map to TRBD1. The junction had 11 bases not matched to a gene; V was cut back by 0 bases and J by 0 bases. The CDR3 has 19 amino acids. CDR1 LNHNV and CDR2 YYDKDF come from the germline V gene (reference sequence). CDR3 residues: CATSRDLRDSRLAKNIQYF. CDR3 DNA: TGTGCCACCAGCAGAGATCTTAGGGACAGCCGCCTAGCCAAAAACATTCAGTACTTC. Looking up the rest from reference TRBV15 and TRBJ2-4 gives the full variable domain: DAMVIQNPRYQVTQFGKPVTLSCSQTLNHNVMYWYQQKSSQAPKLLFHYYDKDFNNEADTPDNFQSRRPNTSFCFLDIRSPGLGDTAMYLCATSRDLRDSRLAKNIQYFGAGTRLSVL.

This clonotype was seen a handful of times. The DNA for the CDR3 is TGTGCCACCAGCGGGACTAGCGGGAGGGGAAGCACAGATACGCAGTATTTT. Translated, it gives CATSGTSGRGSTDTQYF. V is TRBV24-1 and J is TRBJ2-3; 16 nucleotides align to TRBD2. The CDR3 has 17 residues. J was trimmed by 0 bases and V by 7 bases; bases with no gene match: 3. Germline CDR1 KGHDR, CDR2 SFDVKD.

The chain carries TRBV12-3 or TRBV12-4 and TRBJ2-5, with 13 bases lining up with TRBD2. With 6 bases clipped from V and 5 bases from J, the junction kept 15 bases outside the gene matches. This CDR3 region has 18 residues. The CDR3 here is CASSHGTSGIEGMETQYF. In DNA form, the CDR3 reads TGTGCCAGCAGCCACGGGACTAGCGGGATAGAGGGAATGGAGACCCAGTACTTC.

The chain combines TRBV6-5 with TRBJ2-5; a possible D gene is TRBD1 (6 bases). The CDR3 spans 12 residues. The germline gives CDR1 MNHEY, CDR2 SVGAGI. V was trimmed by 4 bases and J by 5 bases, leaving 8 bases between them. In DNA, the CDR3 is TGTGCCAGCAGTTGGGGGCTGGAGACCCAGTACTTC. Translated, it gives CASSWGLETQYF.

The rearrangement joins TRBV27 to TRBJ2-5; D might be TRBD1 (5 bases). Germline CDR1 is MNHEY and CDR2 is SMNVEV (reference sequence). This CDR3 is built from 16 residues. V was shortened by 2 bases and J by 0 bases, with 13 bases between the two germline ends. The CDR3 DNA follows: TGTGCCAGCAGTTTAATAGGGGTCAACAACCAAGAGACCCAGTACTTC. As protein: CASSLIGVNNQETQYF.

This clonotype was recorded a few times. V and J are TRBV15 and TRBJ2-6; D not resolved. CDR1 is LNHNV, CDR2 YYDKDF, per germline (reference sequence). V lost 0 bases and J 0 bases, leaving 6 bases between the germline ends. This CDR3 has 16 residues. The CDR3 DNA sequence: TGTGCCACCAGCAGAGATCGGAGCTCTGGGGCCAACGTCCTGACTTTC. This sequence encodes CATSRDRSSGANVLTF.

J is TRBJ2-2 and V is TRBV6-4; 8 nucleotides agree with TRBD1. Trimming removed 3 bases from V and 2 bases from J; junction bases left unmatched: 2. The CDR3 is 15 residues long. Germline CDR1 is MRHNA and CDR2 is SNTAGT. CDR3 protein: CASSEGQGNTGELFF. CDR3 nucleotide sequence: TGTGCCAGCAGTGAAGGACAGGGAAACACCGGGGAGCTGTTTTTT.

This sequence joins TRBV7-2 and TRBJ2-3, with unresolved D. V was clipped by 6 bases and J by 2 bases, with 6 bases between them. The CDR3 extends over 12 amino acids. Germline CDR1 SGHTA, CDR2 FQGNSA. This CDR3 is CASSGDTDTQYF. DNA for the CDR3: TGTGCCAGCAGTGGGGACACAGATACGCAGTATTTT.

The chain is built from TRBV28 and TRBJ1-5; D gene unclear. Germline V gives CDR1 MDHEN, CDR2 SYDVKM. V lost 4 bases and J 6 bases, leaving 19 bases between the germline ends. CDR3 size: 16 residues. CDR3 region: CASSSTLGIPIQPQHF. As DNA, the CDR3 is TGTGCCAGCAGTTCGACCTTAGGGATCCCCATTCAGCCCCAGCATTTT.

The chain employs TRBV15 and TRBJ2-2; D is possibly TRBD1 (7 bases). Germline V CDR1 and CDR2: LNHNV, YYDKDF (reference sequence). This CDR3 region has 13 residues. Trimming removed 2 bases from V and 7 bases from J, with 8 bases in between. CDR3 in DNA: TGTGCCACCAGCAGACAGGGGGGCGGGGAGCTGTTTTTT. This translates into CATSRQGGGELFF.

The V gene is TRBV30, the J gene TRBJ1-2; D may be TRBD1 (5 bases). From germline, CDR1 is GTSNPN and CDR2 SVGIG (reference sequence). The CDR3 runs 14 residues. Between the trimmed V and J ends, which lost 0 bases and 6 bases, there was a span of 14 bases. The DNA for the CDR3 is TGTGCCTGGAGTGTCGTGCTTCGAGGGGATGGCTACACCTTC. Residues: CAWSVVLRGDGYTF.

The rearrangement joins TRBV7-3 to TRBJ2-7; D is possibly TRBD1 (5 bases). Germline CDR1 SGHTA, CDR2 FQGTGA. With 3 bases removed from V and 3 bases from J, the gap between germline ends came to 9 bases. This CDR3 is built from 13 residues. DNA for the CDR3: TGTGCCAGCAGCTTTGACAGATACTACGAGCAGTACTTC. Translation gives CASSFDRYYEQYF.

V usage is TRBV27 and J usage is TRBJ2-7, with D possibly TRBD1 on 5 matching bases. V lost 2 bases and J 0 bases, leaving 11 bases between the germline ends. The CDR3 covers 15 residues. The germline gives CDR1 MNHEY, CDR2 SMNVEV (reference sequence). The CDR3 DNA follows: TGTGCCAGCAGTTTAGCAGGGAAAAGCTCCTACGAGCAGTACTTC. It codes for CASSLAGKSSYEQYF.

The V call is TRBV7-3, the J call TRBJ2-1; 7 bases are shared with TRBD2. The CDR3 has 15 residues. Losses at the gene ends were 0 bases for V and 3 bases for J; bases not matched to a gene: 2. The germline V gene has CDR1 SGHTA and CDR2 FQGTGA. CDR3 bases: TGTGCCAGCAGCTTAACCACTAGCGACTACAATGAGCAGTTCTTC. It encodes CASSLTTSDYNEQFF.

This chain connects TRBV28 to TRBJ2-1, with a possible D match to TRBD2 (5 bases). Looked up from germline, CDR1 is MDHEN and CDR2 is SYDVKM. The CDR3 runs to 12 residues. Trimming cost V 11 bases and J 9 bases, with 17 bases left between them. The CDR3 DNA follows: TGTGCCTGCTGCAGTAGAAGCGGTGAGCAGTTCTTC. This gives the protein CACCSRSGEQFF.

V gene TRBV30 combines with J gene TRBJ1-6, with TRBD1 identical over 9 bases. The J segment lost 11 bases and the V segment lost 4 bases, leaving 9 bases of the junction unmatched. Germline CDR1 GTSNPN, CDR2 SVGIG (reference sequence). The CDR3 runs to 14 residues. CDR3 in DNA: TGTGCCTGGATGAGACAGGGGGTTATGACACCCCTCCACTTT. As protein: CAWMRQGVMTPLHF.

The chain carries TRBV7-6 and TRBJ1-5, with no clear D. With 5 bases removed from V and 0 bases from J, the gap between germline ends came to 17 bases. The CDR3 spans 17 residues. The V gene's germline CDR1 is SGHVS and CDR2 FNYEAQ. CDR3 coding DNA: TGTGCCAGCAGCCCCCCCCGGGTTGGAGATAGCAATCAGCCCCAGCATTTT. Its translation: CASSPPRVGDSNQPQHF.

This clonotype was detected a few times. This chain connects TRBV7-2 to TRBJ1-6; 9 positions match TRBD1. CDR1 and CDR2 (germline): SGHTA, FQGNSA. V gave up 1 base and J gave up 8 bases; unmatched junction bases: 6. The CDR3 is 16 residues long. Here the CDR3 DNA reads TGTGCCAGCAGCTTAGGAGGGACAGGGAGTGATTCACCCCTCCACTTT. Translation: CASSLGGTGSDSPLHF.

The V gene is TRBV19, the J gene TRBJ1-5; D is possibly TRBD1 (5 bases). Trimming removed 5 bases at V and 6 bases at J, with 11 bases between. The germline V gene encodes CDR1 LNHDA and CDR2 SQIVND (reference sequence). The CDR3 runs 13 residues. This CDR3 reads CASSQGAGQPQHF. The CDR3 coding sequence is TGTGCCAGTAGTCAAGGGGCGGGTCAGCCCCAGCATTTT.

The genes are TRBV2 and TRBJ2-3; 7 positions agree with TRBD1. With V trimmed by 4 bases and J by 2 bases, 6 bases remained unmatched. Germline lookup yields CDR1 SNHLY and CDR2 FYNNEI. The CDR3 extends over 15 amino acids. CDR3 bases: TGTGCCAGCAGTGGAGACAGGGCGACCACAGATACGCAGTATTTT. Protein: CASSGDRATTDTQYF.

The V gene is TRBV7-9, the J gene TRBJ1-1; no reliable D call. Trimming left V 0 bases short and J 2 bases short, with 7 bases between. There are 14 residues in the CDR3. CDR1 is SEHNR, CDR2 FQNEAQ, per germline (reference sequence). In DNA form, the CDR3 reads TGTGCCAGCAGCTTAGCGGTTGCCAACACTGAAGCTTTCTTT. Its protein is CASSLAVANTEAFF.

V and J are TRBV7-9 and TRBJ2-2; D gene uncertain. Trimming removed 3 bases at V and 0 bases at J, with 8 bases between. This CDR3 spans 15 amino acids. Germline values: CDR1 SEHNR, CDR2 FQNEAQ (reference sequence). CDR3 protein: CASSFSRANTGELFF. The CDR3, as DNA: TGTGCCAGCAGCTTCTCCCGTGCGAACACCGGGGAGCTGTTTTTT.

This chain uses TRBV6-5 with TRBJ2-7; TRBD2 matches at 15 bases. The CDR3 contains 18 residues. Germline V gene lookup returns CDR1 MNHEY and CDR2 SVGAGI. The V gene end was trimmed by 2 bases and the J gene end by 2 bases; junction bases not matched to a gene: 7. The CDR3 nucleotides are TGTGCCAGCAGTTACAGCCCGGGACTAGCGGGAGGCGCCTACGAGCAGTACTTC. Protein product: CASSYSPGLAGGAYEQYF.

V is TRBV28 and J is TRBJ2-7, with D perhaps TRBD2 (5 bases). The V and J ends lost 6 bases and 0 bases respectively, with 6 bases between them. Germline CDR1 is MDHEN and CDR2 is SYDVKM. This CDR3 has 12 residues. CDR3 DNA: TGTGCCAGCAGGCGGGCCTCCTACGAGCAGTACTTC. Translation: CASRRASYEQYF.

The chain has TRBV20-1 and TRBJ1-3, with D uncertain. The CDR3 spans 12 residues. The germline CDR1 and CDR2 sequences are DFQATT and SNEGSKA (reference sequence). Trimming removed 6 bases at V and 0 bases at J, with 6 bases between. The CDR3 bases are TGCAGTGCGAGACTCTCTGGAAACACCATATATTTT. It codes for CSARLSGNTIYF.

The chain combines TRBV4-1 with TRBJ2-1; D possibly uses TRBD1 or TRBD2 (5 bases each). This CDR3 has 13 amino acids. V lost 8 bases to trimming and J lost 1 base, with 9 bases between them. Germline V gene lookup returns CDR1 MGHRA and CDR2 YSYEKL. The CDR3 DNA reads as TGCGCCAGCCTCGGGACGTCCTACAATGAGCAGTTCTTC. As protein: CASLGTSYNEQFF.

The rearrangement links TRBV6-5 to TRBJ2-5; a weak D match, TRBD2 (5 bases). Trimming took off 2 bases at V and 5 bases at J, with 9 bases between the two ends. Germline values: CDR1 MNHEY, CDR2 SVGAGI. This CDR3 has 13 residues. This CDR3 reads CASSYIRGETQYF. In DNA, the CDR3 is TGTGCCAGCAGTTACATTCGCGGGGAGACCCAGTACTTC.

This clonotype was seen a single time. V is TRBV5-4 and J is TRBJ2-2; 11 bases map to TRBD2. Germline CDR1 SGHNT, CDR2 YYREEE (reference sequence). After removal of 3 bases from V and 2 bases from J, the junction contained 6 bases not matched to a gene. This CDR3 is 17 amino acids long. In DNA form, the CDR3 reads TGTGCCAGCAGCTCTGGGACTAGCGGTTATAACACCGGGGAGCTGTTTTTT. It yields the protein CASSSGTSGYNTGELFF.

This chain links TRBV20-1 with TRBJ2-1; D gene uncertain. The CDR3 loop spans 15 amino acids. Germline V gives CDR1 DFQATT, CDR2 SNEGSKA (reference sequence). V was clipped by 3 bases and J by 8 bases, with 20 bases between them. In DNA, the CDR3 is TGCAGTGCTAGGAGAGTCATAGGGAACCCTGATGAGCAGTTCTTC. Protein sequence: CSARRVIGNPDEQFF.